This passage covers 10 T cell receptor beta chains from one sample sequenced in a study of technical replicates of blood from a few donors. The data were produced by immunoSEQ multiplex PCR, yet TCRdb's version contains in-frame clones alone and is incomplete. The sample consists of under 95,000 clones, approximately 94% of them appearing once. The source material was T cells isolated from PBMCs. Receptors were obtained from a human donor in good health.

CDR3: CASSLGGGEQFF. The CDR3 DNA sequence: TGTGCCAGTAGTCTGGGGGGGGGTGAGCAGTTCTTC. The V call is TRBV19, the J call TRBJ2-1, with 7 bases identical to TRBD2. Trimming at V came to 5 bases and at J to 9 bases, leaving 4 bases not matched to a gene. Germline values: CDR1 LNHDA, CDR2 SQIVND (reference sequence). The CDR3 runs 12 residues. The entire variable domain, with the rest obtained from reference TRBV19 and TRBJ2-1, is as follows: DGGITQSPKYLFRKEGQNVTLSCEQNLNHDAMYWYRQDPGQGLRLIYYSQIVNDFQKGDIAEGYSVSREKKESFPLTVTSAQKNPTAFYLCASSLGGGEQFFGPGTRLTVL.

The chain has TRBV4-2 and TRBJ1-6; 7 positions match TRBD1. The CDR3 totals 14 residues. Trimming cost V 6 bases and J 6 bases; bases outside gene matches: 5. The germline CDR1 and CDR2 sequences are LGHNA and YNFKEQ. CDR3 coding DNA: TGTGCCAGCAGTTCCGGGACAGTTAATTCACCCCTCCACTTT. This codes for CASSSGTVNSPLHF.

The CDR3 sequence: CASSVSRDYGYTF. The DNA of the CDR3 is TGTGCCAGCAGTGTATCCCGGGACTATGGCTACACCTTC. J is TRBJ1-2 and V is TRBV25-1, with D hard to call. Trimming took 4 bases from V and 3 from J, leaving 9 bases between them. Germline V lookup: CDR1 MGHDK, CDR2 SYGVNS. CDR3 length: 13 amino acids.

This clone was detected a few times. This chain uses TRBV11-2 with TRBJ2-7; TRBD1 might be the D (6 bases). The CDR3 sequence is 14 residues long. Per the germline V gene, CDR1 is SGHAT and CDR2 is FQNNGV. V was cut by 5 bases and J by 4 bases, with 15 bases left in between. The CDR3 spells CASSPPQGMYEQYF. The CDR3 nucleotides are TGTGCCAGCAGCCCCCCCCAGGGGATGTACGAGCAGTACTTC.

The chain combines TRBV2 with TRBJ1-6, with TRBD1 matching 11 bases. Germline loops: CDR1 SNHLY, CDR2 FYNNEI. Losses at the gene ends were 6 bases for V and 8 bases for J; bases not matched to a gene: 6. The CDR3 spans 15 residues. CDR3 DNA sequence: TGTGCCAGCAGGAAGGACAGGGGGCTCGATTCACCCCTCCACTTT. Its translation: CASRKDRGLDSPLHF.

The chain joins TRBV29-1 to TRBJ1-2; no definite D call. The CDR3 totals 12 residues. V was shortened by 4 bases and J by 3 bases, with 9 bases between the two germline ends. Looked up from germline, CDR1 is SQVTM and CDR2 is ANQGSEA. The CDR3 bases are TGCAGCGTTGCAGATTCATACTATGGCTACACCTTC. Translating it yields CSVADSYYGYTF.

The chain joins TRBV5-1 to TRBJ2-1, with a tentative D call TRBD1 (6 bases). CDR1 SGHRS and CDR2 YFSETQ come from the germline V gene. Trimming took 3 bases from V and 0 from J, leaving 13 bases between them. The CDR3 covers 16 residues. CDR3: CASSSQGQSSYNEQFF. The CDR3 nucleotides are TGCGCCAGCAGCTCCCAGGGGCAAAGCTCCTACAATGAGCAGTTCTTC.

The CDR3: CASSLARTGQGEQYF. The CDR3 region has the DNA TGCGCCAGCAGTCTTGCCAGGACAGGGCAGGGGGAGCAGTACTTC. The V and J genes are TRBV4-1 and TRBJ2-7; 8 nucleotides line up with TRBD1. This CDR3 comprises 15 residues. Germline V CDR1 and CDR2: MGHRA, YSYEKL. Trimming took 6 bases from V and 7 from J; bases not matched to a gene: 14.

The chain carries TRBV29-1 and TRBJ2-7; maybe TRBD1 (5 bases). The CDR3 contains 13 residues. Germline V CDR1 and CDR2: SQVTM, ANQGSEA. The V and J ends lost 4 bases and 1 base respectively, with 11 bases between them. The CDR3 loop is CSVVTGLSYEQYF. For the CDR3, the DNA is TGCAGCGTTGTAACAGGTCTTTCCTACGAGCAGTACTTC.

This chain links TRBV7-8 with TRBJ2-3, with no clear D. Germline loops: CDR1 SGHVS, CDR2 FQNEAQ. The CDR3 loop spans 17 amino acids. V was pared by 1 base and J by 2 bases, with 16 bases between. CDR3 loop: CASSLGPLAAPTDTQYF. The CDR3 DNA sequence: TGTGCCAGCAGCTTAGGACCTTTAGCTGCCCCCACAGATACGCAGTATTTT.